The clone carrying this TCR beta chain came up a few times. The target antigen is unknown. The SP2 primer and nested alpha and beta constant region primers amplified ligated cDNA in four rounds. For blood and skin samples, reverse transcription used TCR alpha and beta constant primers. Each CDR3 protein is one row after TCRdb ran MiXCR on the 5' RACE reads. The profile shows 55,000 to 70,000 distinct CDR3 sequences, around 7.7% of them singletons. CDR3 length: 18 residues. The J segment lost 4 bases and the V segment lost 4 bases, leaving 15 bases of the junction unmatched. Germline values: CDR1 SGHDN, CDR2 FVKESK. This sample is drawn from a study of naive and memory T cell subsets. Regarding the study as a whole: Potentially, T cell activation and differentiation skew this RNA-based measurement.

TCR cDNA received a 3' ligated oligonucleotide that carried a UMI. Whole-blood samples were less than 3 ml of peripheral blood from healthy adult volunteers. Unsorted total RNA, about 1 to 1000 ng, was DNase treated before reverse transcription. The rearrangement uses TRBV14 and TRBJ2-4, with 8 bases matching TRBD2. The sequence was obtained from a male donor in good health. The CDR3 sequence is CASSPTLGSGGRKNIQYF. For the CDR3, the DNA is TGTGCCAGCAGCCCTACCTTGGGGAGCGGGGGCAGGAAAAACATTCAGTACTTC.